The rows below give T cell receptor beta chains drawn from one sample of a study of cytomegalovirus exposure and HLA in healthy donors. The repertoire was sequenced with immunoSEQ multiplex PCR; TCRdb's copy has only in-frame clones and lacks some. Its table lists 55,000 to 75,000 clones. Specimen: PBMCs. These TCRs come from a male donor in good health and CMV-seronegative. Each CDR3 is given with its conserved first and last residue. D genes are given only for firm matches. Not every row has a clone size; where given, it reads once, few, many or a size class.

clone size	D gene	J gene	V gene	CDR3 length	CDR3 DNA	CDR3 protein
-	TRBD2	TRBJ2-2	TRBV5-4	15	TGTGCCAGCAGCTTGGCGGGGGGGAACACCGGGGAGCTGTTTTTT	CASSLAGGNTGELFF
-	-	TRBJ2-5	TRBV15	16	TGTGCCACCAGCAGAGCCAATACAGGGATCCAAGAGACCCAGTACTTC	CATSRANTGIQETQYF
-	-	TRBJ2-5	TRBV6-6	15	TGTGCCAGCACCCCGAGCGGATCTTACCTGGAGACCCAGTACTTC	CASTPSGSYLETQYF
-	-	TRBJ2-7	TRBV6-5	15	TGTGCCAGCAGTTACGGGGAAAGGGGGTCCCACGAGCAGTACTTC	CASSYGERGSHEQYF
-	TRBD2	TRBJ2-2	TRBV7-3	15	TGTGCCAGCAGCTTATCTCAGGGAGGGGCCGGGGAGCTGTTTTTT	CASSLSQGGAGELFF
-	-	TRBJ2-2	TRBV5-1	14	TGCGCCAGCAGCTTGGGACAGGCCGTCGGGGAGCTGTTTTTT	CASSLGQAVGELFF
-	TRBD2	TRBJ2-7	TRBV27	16	TGTGCCAGCAGTTATGCGGGGGGAGGGTACACCTACGAGCAGTACTTC	CASSYAGGGYTYEQYF
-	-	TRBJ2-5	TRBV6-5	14	TGTGCCAGCAGTGAAGATCCAGGGAGGGAGACCCAGTACTTC	CASSEDPGRETQYF
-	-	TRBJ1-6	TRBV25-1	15	TGTGCCAGCAGTGTTGCGGGGGGTAATTCTTCACCCCTCCACTTT	CASSVAGGNSSPLHF
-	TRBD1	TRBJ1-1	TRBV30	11	TGTGCCTGGATCCGGACAGGGAAAGCTTTCTTT	CAWIRTGKAFF
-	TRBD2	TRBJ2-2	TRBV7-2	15	TGTGCCAGCAGCACGAGACGGGGGGGCCCCGGGGAGCTGTTTTTT	CASSTRRGGPGELFF
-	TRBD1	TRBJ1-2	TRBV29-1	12	TGCAGCGTTGGGCAGGGGGCAGATGGCTACACCTTC	CSVGQGADGYTF
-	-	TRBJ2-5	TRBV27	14	TGTGCCAGCAGTTATTCCTCAGGGGAGGGGACCCAGTACTTC	CASSYSSGEGTQYF
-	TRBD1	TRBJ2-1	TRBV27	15	TGTGCCAGCAGGTCCTTACAGGGGGCCGACAATGAGCAGTTCTTC	CASRSLQGADNEQFF
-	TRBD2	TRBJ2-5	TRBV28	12	TGTGCTACATGGGGGGGGATCAGCACCCAGTACTTC	CATWGGISTQYF
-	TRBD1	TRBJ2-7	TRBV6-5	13	TGTGCCAGTTGCGTGGACAGGGACTACGAGCAGTACTTC	CASCVDRDYEQYF
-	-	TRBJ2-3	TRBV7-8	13	TGTGCCAGCAGCTCCACAGGCACAGATACGCAGTATTTT	CASSSTGTDTQYF
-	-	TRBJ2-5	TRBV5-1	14	TGCGCCAGCAGCTTCGGACAGTCGCCATCGTATCCGTACTTC	CASSFGQSPSYPYF
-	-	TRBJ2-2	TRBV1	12	TGCACCAGCAGCCAGGGGGGCGGGGAGCTGTTTTTT	CTSSQGGGELFF
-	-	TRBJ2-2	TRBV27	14	TGTGCCAGCAGTTATCATTCGAACACCGGGGAGCTGTTTTTT	CASSYHSNTGELFF
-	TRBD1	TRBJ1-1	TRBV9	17	TGTGCCAGCAGCACGAGACAGGGGATGGTGTTTGGTGCTGAAGCTTTCTTT	CASSTRQGMVFGAEAFF
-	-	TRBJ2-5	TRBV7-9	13	TGTGCCAGCAGCTTCATGCAGCAAGAGACCCAGTACTTC	CASSFMQQETQYF
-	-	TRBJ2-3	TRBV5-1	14	TGCGCCAGCAGCTTGGGGACTGAAACAGATACGCAGTATTTT	CASSLGTETDTQYF
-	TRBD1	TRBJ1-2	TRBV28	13	TGTGCCAGCAGATTGACAGGGGCCTATGGCTACACCTTC	CASRLTGAYGYTF
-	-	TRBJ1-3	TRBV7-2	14	TGTGCCAGCAGTCAAGGGAGCTCTGGAAACACCATATATTTT	CASSQGSSGNTIYF
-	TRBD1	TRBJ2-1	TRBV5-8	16	TGTGCCAGCAGCTTGTGGGGACAGGGAGGGTACAATGAGCAGTTCTTC	CASSLWGQGGYNEQFF
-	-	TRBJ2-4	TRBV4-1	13	TGCGCCAGCAGCCTCGACAGAAAAAACATTCAGTACTTC	CASSLDRKNIQYF
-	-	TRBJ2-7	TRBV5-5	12	TGTGCCAGCAGACTGAGCGCCTACGAGCAGTACTTC	CASRLSAYEQYF
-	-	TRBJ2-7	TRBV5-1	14	TGCGCCAGCAGCTTGGATGGCAGAACCTACGAGCAGTACTTC	CASSLDGRTYEQYF
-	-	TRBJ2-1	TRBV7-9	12	TGTGCCAGCAGCTTAGTTAGCTTTGAGCAGTTCTTC	CASSLVSFEQFF
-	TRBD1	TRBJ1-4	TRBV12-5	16	TGTGCTAGTGGGAAAGGACAGGCCGCAACTAATGAAAAACTGTTTTTT	CASGKGQAATNEKLFF
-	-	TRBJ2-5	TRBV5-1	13	TGCGCCAGCAAAATGCCAGGCCAAGAGACCCAGTACTTC	CASKMPGQETQYF
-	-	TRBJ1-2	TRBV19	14	TGTGCCAGTAAGGATACCCGGGGGGCATTACGCTACACCTTC	CASKDTRGALRYTF
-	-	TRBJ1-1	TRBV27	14	TGTGCCAGCAAGGACATGGGAAGGAACGCTGAAGCTTTCTTT	CASKDMGRNAEAFF
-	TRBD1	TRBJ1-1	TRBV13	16	TGTGCCAGCAGCTTAGGGGGACAGGGGAGGGACACTGAAGCTTTCTTT	CASSLGGQGRDTEAFF
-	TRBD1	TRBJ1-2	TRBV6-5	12	TGTGCCAGCAGCCCACAGGGGGGTGGCTACACCTTC	CASSPQGGGYTF
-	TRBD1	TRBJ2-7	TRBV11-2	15	TGTGCCAGCAGCTTAGTGTTCAGGGGGACGTACGAGCAGTACTTC	CASSLVFRGTYEQYF
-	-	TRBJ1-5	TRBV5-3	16	TGTGCCAGAAGCTTGGAGCGGGCGCGGAGCAATCAGCCCCAGCATTTT	CARSLERARSNQPQHF
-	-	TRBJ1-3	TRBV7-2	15	TGTGCCAGCAGCTTAATAAGCAGGGTTGGAAACACCATATATTTT	CASSLISRVGNTIYF
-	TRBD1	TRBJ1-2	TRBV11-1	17	TGTGCCAGCAGCTTACATACCAGGACAGGGGATTCGGAGGGCTACACCTTC	CASSLHTRTGDSEGYTF
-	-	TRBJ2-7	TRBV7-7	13	TGTGCTAGCAGTCCTAGACAGGCCTACGAGCAGTACTTC	CASSPRQAYEQYF
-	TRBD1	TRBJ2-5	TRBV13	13	TGTGCCAGCAGCTTCGACAGGGGTGAGACCCAGTACTTC	CASSFDRGETQYF
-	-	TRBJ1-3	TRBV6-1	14	TGTGCCAGCGGGGGGGCCGACTCTGGAAACACCATATATTTT	CASGGADSGNTIYF
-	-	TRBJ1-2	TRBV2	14	TGTGCCAGCAGTGGAAACAGGCGGAACTATGGCTACACCTTC	CASSGNRRNYGYTF
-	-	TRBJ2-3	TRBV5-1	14	TGCGCCAGCAGTCCTATCGGGCGGACAGATAAGCAGTATTTT	CASSPIGRTDKQYF
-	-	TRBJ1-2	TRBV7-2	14	TGTGCCAGCAGCTTAGGTCGGGGGAACTATGGCTACACCTTC	CASSLGRGNYGYTF
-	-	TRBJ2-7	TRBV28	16	TGTGCCAGCAGGACCGCCGTGGGCCGAATCTCCTACGAGCAGTACTTC	CASRTAVGRISYEQYF
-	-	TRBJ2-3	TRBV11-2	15	TGTGCCAGCAGCTTAGCGGGAGCCGGCACAGATACGCAGTATTTT	CASSLAGAGTDTQYF
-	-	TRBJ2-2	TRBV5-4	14	TGTGCCAGCAGCCTAGAACTGAACACCGGGGAGCTGTTTTTT	CASSLELNTGELFF
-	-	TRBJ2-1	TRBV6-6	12	TGTGCCAGCAGAAATCAGGGCGATGAGCAGTTCTTC	CASRNQGDEQFF
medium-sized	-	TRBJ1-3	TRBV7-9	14	TGTGCCAGCAGCTTAGGACACTCTGGAAACACCATATATTTT	CASSLGHSGNTIYF
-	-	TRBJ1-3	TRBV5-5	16	TGTGCCAGCAGCTTGACTCGGGGTTCGCCTGGAAACACCATATATTTT	CASSLTRGSPGNTIYF
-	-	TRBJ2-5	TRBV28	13	TGTGCCAGCAGTTTAGACAGCCAAGAGACCCAGTACTTC	CASSLDSQETQYF
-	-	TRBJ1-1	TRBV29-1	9	TGCAGCGTTGATGAGGGCGCTTTCTTT	CSVDEGAFF
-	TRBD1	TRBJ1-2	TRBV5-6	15	TGTGCCAGCAGCTTGAGAGGGGGCACCTACTATGGCTACACCTTC	CASSLRGGTYYGYTF